This TCR beta chain was recorded in a study of T-cell reconstitution after alpha-beta-depleted transplantation in children. The TCRbeta library incorporated unique molecular identifiers. From the PCR reads, TCRdb called clonotypes with MiXCR, one entry per CDR3 protein. The repertoire holds about a million distinct CDR3 sequences, with about 26% as singletons. Regarding the study as a whole: From newly produced T cells came most of the T-cell counts and diversity one year after transplant. At day 60, the high TCRbeta diversity found in some patients originated from recipient T cells and thymic progenitors that had survived.

This clonotype has a handful of counts. Its antigen remains unidentified. The CDR3 has 13 amino acids. The V and J ends lost 3 bases and 9 bases, in that order; junction bases with no gene match: 7. This rearrangement joins TRBV12-3 or TRBV12-4 to TRBJ1-1, with 7 bases fitting TRBD1. This TCR came from a boy in the first two years of life who had a stem cell transplant for SCID, so the T cells may come from the graft donor. The material was PBMCs, mostly from graft donor cells, obtained 360 days after TCRalphabeta/CD19-depleted stem cell transplant. As DNA, the CDR3 is TGTGCCAGCAGTTTCCACGACAGGGAGCAAGCTTTCTTT. This codes for CASSFHDREQAFF.